These T cell receptor beta chains were read from a single sample in a study of blood T cell repertoires in COVID-19. The repertoire was sequenced with immunoSEQ multiplex PCR; TCRdb's copy has only in-frame clones and lacks some. The table lists 150,000 to 200,000 clones, approximately 87% of them singletons. The sequenced sample was peripheral blood. Receptor source: a man aged 35-49 years with active or convalescent COVID-19. The CDR3 runs from the conserved cysteine through the conserved F or W. A D gene is named only where the DNA matches it firmly. Clone size is stated in some rows and not others, as once, few, many or a class when expanded.

>TRBV7-9|-|-|TRBJ1-4
CASSFAGGNEKLFF
TGTGCCAGCAGCTTTGCGGGGGGCAATGAAAAACTGTTTTTT
>TRBV5-1|-|TRBD2|TRBJ2-1
CASSRLSGSSYNEQFF
TGCGCCAGCAGCCGTCTTAGCGGGAGCTCCTACAATGAGCAGTTCTTC
>TRBV4-2|few|TRBD2|TRBJ2-3
CASSQGGSGGPTTDTQYF
TGTGCCAGCAGCCAAGGCGGCAGCGGGGGGCCAACCACAGATACGCAGTATTTT
>TRBV5-4|-|TRBD1|TRBJ2-1
CASSQTTGNYNEQFF
TGTGCCAGCAGCCAAACGACAGGGAACTACAATGAGCAGTTCTTC
>TRBV5-1|-|-|TRBJ1-1
CASSPDTVNTEAFF
TGCGCCAGCAGCCCCGACACCGTGAACACTGAAGCTTTCTTT
>TRBV2|-|TRBD1|TRBJ1-4
CASSPGQIKLFF
TGTGCCAGCAGTCCGGGACAGATAAAACTGTTTTTT
>TRBV19|few|-|TRBJ1-4
CASIGQGREKLFF
TGTGCCAGTATTGGGCAGGGAAGAGAAAAACTGTTTTTT
>TRBV9|-|TRBD2|TRBJ2-2
CASSVGLAGLLGGELFF
TGTGCCAGCAGCGTAGGACTAGCGGGGCTTCTTGGCGGGGAGCTGTTTTTT
>TRBV5-5|-|TRBD1|TRBJ1-4
CASSLTGGDNEKLFF
TGTGCCAGCAGCTTGACAGGGGGCGATAATGAAAAACTGTTTTTT
>TRBV3-1/TRBV3-2|once|-|TRBJ2-1
CASSQANSEQFF
TGTGCCAGCAGCCAGGCTAACAGCGAGCAGTTCTTC
>TRBV2|once|TRBD2|TRBJ2-5
CASKEVAGGEAQYF
TGTGCCAGCAAGGAGGTGGCGGGGGGAGAGGCCCAGTACTTC